This T cell receptor (beta chain) was obtained from a study of blood T cell repertoires in COVID-19. Assay used: immunoSEQ multiplex PCR; TCRdb lists only in-frame clones, some missing. The sample lists around 170,000 clones; around 87% were seen once. The CDR3 has 13 amino acids. Trimming left V 10 bases short and J 2 bases short, with 12 bases between. The chain employs TRBV12-3 or TRBV12-4 and TRBJ1-3; maybe TRBD1 (6 bases). Sequenced: peripheral blood. This TCR derives from a man between 60 and 70 years old with COVID-19, enrolled during active disease. CDR3 in DNA: TGTGCCACCCGACAGGCAGCTGGAAACACCATATATTTT. It yields the protein CATRQAAGNTIYF.